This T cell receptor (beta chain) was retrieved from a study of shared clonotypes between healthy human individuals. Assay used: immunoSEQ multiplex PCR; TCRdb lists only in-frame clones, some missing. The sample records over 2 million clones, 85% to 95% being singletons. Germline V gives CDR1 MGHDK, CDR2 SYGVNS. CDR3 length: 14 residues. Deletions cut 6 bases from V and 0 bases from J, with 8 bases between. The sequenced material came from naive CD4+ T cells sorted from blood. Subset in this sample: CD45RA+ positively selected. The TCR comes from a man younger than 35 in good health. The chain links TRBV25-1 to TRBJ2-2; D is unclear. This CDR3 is CASRGAANTGELFF. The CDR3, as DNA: TGTGCCAGCAGAGGAGCTGCGAACACCGGGGAGCTGTTTTTT.